The 6 T cell receptor beta chains listed next were all sequenced from one sample in a study of cytomegalovirus exposure and HLA in healthy donors (dated 2017 in TCRdb). The library relied on the immunoSEQ multiplex PCR assay. A mixture of 60 forward primers for TCR Vbeta segments and 13 reverse primers for TCR Jbeta segments was used in the multiplex PCR. The source is immuneACCESS, and TCRdb retained only in-frame sequences with V and J called. Part of the clones is not carried over; for the studies checked, unresolved V genes explain less than half of this, and the remainder is unexplained. The sample has roughly 110,000 clones on record, 65% to 80% of them singletons. Roughly 3.4% of the sample lies in the top ten. Sequencing used PBMCs. The receptor set was obtained from a man between 60 and 75 years old in good health and CMV-seronegative.

This chain connects TRBV9 to TRBJ2-3; D might be TRBD1 (6 bases). Germline V gene sequence: CDR1 SGDLS, CDR2 YYNGEE. The CDR3 is 16 residues long. Trimming took 0 bases from V and 4 from J, leaving 15 bases between them. CDR3 sequence: CASSVAPLAGADTQYF. The CDR3 DNA is TGTGCCAGCAGCGTAGCTCCCCTAGCAGGGGCAGATACGCAGTATTTT.

The chain links TRBV19 to TRBJ2-5, with 10 nucleotides matching TRBD2. The length of the CDR3 is 15 residues. Germline V gene lookup returns CDR1 LNHDA and CDR2 SQIVND (reference sequence). V lost 3 bases and J lost 5; bases outside the gene matches: 6. CDR3 DNA: TGTGCCAGTAGTATTGAACTAGCGGGGCTCGAGACCCAGTACTTC. Translation: CASSIELAGLETQYF. Combining the CDR3 with reference TRBV19 and TRBJ2-5 gives the whole variable domain DGGITQSPKYLFRKEGQNVTLSCEQNLNHDAMYWYRQDPGQGLRLIYYSQIVNDFQKGDIAEGYSVSREKKESFPLTVTSAQKNPTAFYLCASSIELAGLETQYFGPGTRLLVL.

This clone was detected only once. The V gene is TRBV19, the J gene TRBJ1-5; no clear D. There are 13 residues in the CDR3. V was cut by 5 bases and J by 3 bases, with 8 bases left in between. Germline V gene data show CDR1 as LNHDA and CDR2 as SQIVND (reference sequence). CDR3 DNA sequence: TGTGCCAGTAGTTGGCAGATCAATCAGCCCCAGCATTTT. Amino acids: CASSWQINQPQHF.

The CDR3 sequence is CASSPSPNSPLHF. DNA for the CDR3: TGTGCCAGCAGCCCTTCCCCCAATTCACCCCTCCACTTT. The V gene is TRBV7-2, the J gene TRBJ1-6; no clear D. Trimming left V 5 bases short and J 7 bases short, with 9 bases between. CDR1 is SGHTA and CDR2 is FQGNSA in the germline V gene. The CDR3 consists of 13 residues.

The chain recombines TRBV5-1 with TRBJ2-7; 8 nucleotides agree with TRBD1. With 2 bases clipped from V and 5 bases from J, the junction kept 9 bases outside the gene matches. The CDR3 is 15 amino acids. Per the germline V gene, CDR1 is SGHRS and CDR2 is YFSETQ. The CDR3 bases are TGCGCCAGCAGCTTAACGAACAGGGGGATCAACGAGCAGTACTTC. Translating gives CASSLTNRGINEQYF.

This clone was recorded only once. V gene TRBV30 combines with J gene TRBJ2-1; 7 nucleotides align to TRBD1. V was pared by 7 bases and J by 4 bases, with 10 bases of the junction left unmatched. Germline V gene sequence: CDR1 GTSNPN, CDR2 SVGIG (reference sequence). This CDR3 contains 14 residues. The CDR3 DNA reads TGTGCCTCCGCCCCCGGGACAGTTTACAATGAGCAGTTCTTC. Its protein is CASAPGTVYNEQFF.